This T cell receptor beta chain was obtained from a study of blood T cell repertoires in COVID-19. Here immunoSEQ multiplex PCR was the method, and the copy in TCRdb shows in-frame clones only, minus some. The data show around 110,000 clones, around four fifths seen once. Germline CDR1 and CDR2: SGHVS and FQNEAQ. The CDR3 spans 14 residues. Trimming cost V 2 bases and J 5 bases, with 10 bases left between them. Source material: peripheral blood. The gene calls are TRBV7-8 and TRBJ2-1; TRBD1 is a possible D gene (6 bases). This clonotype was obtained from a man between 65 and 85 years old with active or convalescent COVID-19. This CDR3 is CASSLYRDHNEQFF. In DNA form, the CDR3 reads TGTGCCAGCAGCTTATACAGGGACCACAATGAGCAGTTCTTC.